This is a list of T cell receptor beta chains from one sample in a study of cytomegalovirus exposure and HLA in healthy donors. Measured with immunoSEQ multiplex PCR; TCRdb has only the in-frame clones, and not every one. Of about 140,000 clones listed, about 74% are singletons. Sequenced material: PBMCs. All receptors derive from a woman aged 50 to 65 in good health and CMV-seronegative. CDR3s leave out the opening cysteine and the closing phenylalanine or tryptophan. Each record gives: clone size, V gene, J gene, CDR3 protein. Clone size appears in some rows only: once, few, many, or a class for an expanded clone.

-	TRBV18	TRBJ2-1	ASSPRALNEQF
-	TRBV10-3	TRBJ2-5	ASGTGGETQY
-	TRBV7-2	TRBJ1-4	ASSLSTTNEKLF
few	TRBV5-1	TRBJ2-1	ASSLALGTGGSEQF
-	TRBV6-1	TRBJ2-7	ASSEGQGAYEQY
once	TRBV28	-	ASSLIHGGSLDYEQY
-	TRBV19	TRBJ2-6	ASSMRNPGQGAPGANVLT
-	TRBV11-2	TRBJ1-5	ASSLGAGVGQPQH
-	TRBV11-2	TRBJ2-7	ASSLDRVGEQY
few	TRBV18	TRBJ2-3	ASSTSGGGTDTQY
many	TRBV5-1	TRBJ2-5	ASSLGGGADETQY
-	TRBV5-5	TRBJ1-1	ASSYMTGIMNTEAF
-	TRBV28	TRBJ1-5	ASSFSRVWSNQPQH
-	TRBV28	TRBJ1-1	ASSLWQGGTEAF
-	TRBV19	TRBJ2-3	ASSTASGSPDTQY
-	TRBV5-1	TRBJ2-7	ASSQDRGLYEQY
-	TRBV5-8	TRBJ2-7	ASSLYYEQY
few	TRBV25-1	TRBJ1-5	ASSGPLNQPQH
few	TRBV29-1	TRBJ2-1	SAVGYNEQF
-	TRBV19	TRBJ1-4	ASSIQGANEKLF
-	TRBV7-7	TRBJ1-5	ASSLGVGQPQH
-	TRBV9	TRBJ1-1	ASSVAPRQVMNTEAF
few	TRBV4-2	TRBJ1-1	ASSRGQGDLNTEAF
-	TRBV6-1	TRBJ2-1	ASSAWQYNEQF
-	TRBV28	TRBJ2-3	ASSLTRLIAGGTDTQY
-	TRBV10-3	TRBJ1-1	AISVNTEAF
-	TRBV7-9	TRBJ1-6	ASSLARTDNSPLH
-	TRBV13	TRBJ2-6	ASSLDRGYSGANVLT
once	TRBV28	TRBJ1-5	ASGQGNSNQPQH
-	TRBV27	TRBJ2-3	ASSFFLTGGTDTQY
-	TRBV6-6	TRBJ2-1	ASRLPGQGNNEQF
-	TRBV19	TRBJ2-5	ASSIQGAGETQY
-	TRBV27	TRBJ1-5	ASSLTGGGNQPQH
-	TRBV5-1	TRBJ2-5	ASSLGQGDFETQY
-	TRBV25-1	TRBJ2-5	ASSEQGHSKEETQY
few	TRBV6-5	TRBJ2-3	ASSPRLAGTDTQY
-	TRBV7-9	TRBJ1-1	ASNAVNTEAF
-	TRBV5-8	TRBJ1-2	ASSLTQGPYGYT
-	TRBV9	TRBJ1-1	ASSVAPRRKAF
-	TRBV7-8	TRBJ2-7	ASSLGQLRGEQY